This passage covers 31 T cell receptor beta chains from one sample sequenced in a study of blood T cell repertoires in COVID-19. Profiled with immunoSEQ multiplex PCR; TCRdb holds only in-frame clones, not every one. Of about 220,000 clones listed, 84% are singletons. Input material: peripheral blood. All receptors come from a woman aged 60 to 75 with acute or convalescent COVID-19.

DNA for the CDR3: TGCGCCAGCAGCGGTAGCGGGGGGGCCGCAGAGACCCAGTACTTC. Residues: CASSGSGGAAETQYF. The chain is built from TRBV5-1 and TRBJ2-5, with 11 bases matching TRBD2. V was pared by 4 bases and J by 4 bases, with 6 bases of the junction left unmatched. Germline V lookup: CDR1 SGHRS, CDR2 YFSETQ. CDR3 length: 15 residues.

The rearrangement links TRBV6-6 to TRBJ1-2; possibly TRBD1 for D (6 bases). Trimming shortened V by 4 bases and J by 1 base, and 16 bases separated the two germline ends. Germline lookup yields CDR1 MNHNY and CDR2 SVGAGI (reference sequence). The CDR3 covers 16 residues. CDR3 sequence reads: CASSSRTAGSNYGYTF. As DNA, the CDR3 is TGTGCCAGCAGTTCAAGGACAGCGGGAAGTAACTATGGCTACACCTTC.

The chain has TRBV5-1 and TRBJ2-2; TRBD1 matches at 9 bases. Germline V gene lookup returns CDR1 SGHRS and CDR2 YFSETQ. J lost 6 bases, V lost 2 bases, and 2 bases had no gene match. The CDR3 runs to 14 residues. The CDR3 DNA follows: TGCGCCAGCAGCTTTTACAGGGGGCCCGGGGAGCTGTTTTTT. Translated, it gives CASSFYRGPGELFF.

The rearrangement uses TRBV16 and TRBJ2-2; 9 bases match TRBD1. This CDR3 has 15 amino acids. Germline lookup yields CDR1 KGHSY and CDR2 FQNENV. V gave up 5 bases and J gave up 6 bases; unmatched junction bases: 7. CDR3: CASSIGGQGPGELFF. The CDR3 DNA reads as TGTGCCAGCAGCATCGGGGGACAGGGTCCCGGGGAGCTGTTTTTT.

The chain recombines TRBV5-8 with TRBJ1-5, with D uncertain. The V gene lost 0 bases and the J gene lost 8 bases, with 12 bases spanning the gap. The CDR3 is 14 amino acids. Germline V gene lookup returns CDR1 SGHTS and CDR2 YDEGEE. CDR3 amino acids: CASSLARGLKPQHF. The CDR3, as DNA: TGTGCCAGCAGCTTGGCCCGGGGATTGAAGCCCCAGCATTTT.

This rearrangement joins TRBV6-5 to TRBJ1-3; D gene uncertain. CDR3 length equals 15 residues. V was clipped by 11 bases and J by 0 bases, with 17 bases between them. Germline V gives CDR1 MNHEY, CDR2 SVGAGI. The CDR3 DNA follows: TGTGCCTCGAGTGGGCGGGAATACTCTGGAAACACCATATATTTT. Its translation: CASSGREYSGNTIYF.

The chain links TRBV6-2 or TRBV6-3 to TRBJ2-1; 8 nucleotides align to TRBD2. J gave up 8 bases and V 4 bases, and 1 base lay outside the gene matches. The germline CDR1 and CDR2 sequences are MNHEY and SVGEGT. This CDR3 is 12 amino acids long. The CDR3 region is CASSSGRDEQFF. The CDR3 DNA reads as TGTGCCAGCAGTTCCGGGAGGGATGAGCAGTTCTTC.

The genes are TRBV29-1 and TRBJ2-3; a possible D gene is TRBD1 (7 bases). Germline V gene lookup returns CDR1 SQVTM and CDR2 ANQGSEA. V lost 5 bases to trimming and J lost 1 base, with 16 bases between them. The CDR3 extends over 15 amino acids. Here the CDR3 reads CSVPSPRGGTDTQYF. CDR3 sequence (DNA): TGCAGCGTTCCATCCCCCAGGGGGGGCACAGATACGCAGTATTTT.

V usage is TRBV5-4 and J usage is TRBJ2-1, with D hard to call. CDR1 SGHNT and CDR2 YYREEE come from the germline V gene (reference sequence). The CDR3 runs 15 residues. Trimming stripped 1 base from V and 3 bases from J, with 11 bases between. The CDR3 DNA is TGTGCCAGCAGCTTGCGGCTAGATCTCTACAATGAGCAGTTCTTC. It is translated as CASSLRLDLYNEQFF.

In DNA, the CDR3 is TGTGCCACCCGAAGGGGGATTGGCTATGGCTACACCTTC. This encodes CATRRGIGYGYTF. The chain is built from TRBV2 and TRBJ1-2; weak D call: TRBD1 (6 bases). The V gene's germline CDR1 is SNHLY and CDR2 FYNNEI. This CDR3 comprises 13 residues. The V end was cut by 10 bases, the J end by 4 bases, with 16 bases between.

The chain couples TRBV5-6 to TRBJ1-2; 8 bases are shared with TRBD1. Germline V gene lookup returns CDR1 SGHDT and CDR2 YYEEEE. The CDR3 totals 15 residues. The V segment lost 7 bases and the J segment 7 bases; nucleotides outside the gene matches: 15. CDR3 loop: CASVLVRGLSAGYTF. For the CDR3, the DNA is TGTGCCAGCGTTCTTGTCAGGGGGCTGTCTGCTGGCTACACCTTC.

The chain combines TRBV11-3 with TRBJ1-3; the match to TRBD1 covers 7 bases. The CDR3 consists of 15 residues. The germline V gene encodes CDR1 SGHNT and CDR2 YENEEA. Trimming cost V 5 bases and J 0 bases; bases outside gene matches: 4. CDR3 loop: CASSRTGPSGNTIYF. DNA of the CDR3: TGTGCCAGCAGCCGGACAGGTCCCTCTGGAAACACCATATATTTT.

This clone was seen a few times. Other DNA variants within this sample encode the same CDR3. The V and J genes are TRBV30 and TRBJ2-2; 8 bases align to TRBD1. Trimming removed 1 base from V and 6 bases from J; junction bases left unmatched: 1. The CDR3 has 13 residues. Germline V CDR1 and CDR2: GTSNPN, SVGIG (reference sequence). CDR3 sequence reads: CAWSGQGSGELFF. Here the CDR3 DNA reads TGTGCCTGGAGTGGACAGGGGTCCGGGGAGCTGTTTTTT. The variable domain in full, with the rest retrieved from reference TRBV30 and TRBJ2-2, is SQTIHQWPATLVQPVGSPLSLECTVEGTSNPNLYWYRQAAGRGLQLLFYSVGIGQISSEVPQNLSASRPQDRQFILSSKKLLLSDSGFYLCAWSGQGSGELFFGEGSRLTVL.

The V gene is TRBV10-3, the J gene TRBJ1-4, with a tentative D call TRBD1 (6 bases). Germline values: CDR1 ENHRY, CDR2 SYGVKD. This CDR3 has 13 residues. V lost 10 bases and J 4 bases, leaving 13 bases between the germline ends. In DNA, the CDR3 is TGTGCCACCGCCGGACAGATTAATGAAAAACTGTTTTTT. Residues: CATAGQINEKLFF.

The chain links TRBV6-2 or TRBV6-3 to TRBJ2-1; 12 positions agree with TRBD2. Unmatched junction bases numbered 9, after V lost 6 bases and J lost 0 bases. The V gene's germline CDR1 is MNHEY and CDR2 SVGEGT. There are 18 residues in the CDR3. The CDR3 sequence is CASSPGLAGAPSYNEQFF. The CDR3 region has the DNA TGTGCCAGCAGCCCGGGACTAGCGGGCGCCCCCTCCTACAATGAGCAGTTCTTC.

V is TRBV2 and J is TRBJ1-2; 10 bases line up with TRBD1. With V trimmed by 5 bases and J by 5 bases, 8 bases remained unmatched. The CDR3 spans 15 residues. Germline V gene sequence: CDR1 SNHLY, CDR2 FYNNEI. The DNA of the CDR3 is TGTGCCAGCAGTTATCCGGGACAGGGGCCTTATGGCTACACCTTC. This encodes CASSYPGQGPYGYTF.

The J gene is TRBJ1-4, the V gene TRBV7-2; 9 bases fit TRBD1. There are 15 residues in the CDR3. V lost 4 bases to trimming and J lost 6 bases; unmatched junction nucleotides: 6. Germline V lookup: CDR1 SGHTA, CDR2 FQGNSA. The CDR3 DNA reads TGTGCCAGCAGCTCAACAGGGGGCACCCATGAAAAACTGTTTTTT. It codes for CASSSTGGTHEKLFF.

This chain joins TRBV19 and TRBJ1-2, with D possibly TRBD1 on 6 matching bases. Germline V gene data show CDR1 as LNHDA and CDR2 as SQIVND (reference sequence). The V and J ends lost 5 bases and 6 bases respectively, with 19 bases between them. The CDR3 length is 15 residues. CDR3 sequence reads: CASSPQQGARHGYTF. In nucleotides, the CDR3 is TGTGCCAGTAGTCCCCAACAGGGCGCCCGCCATGGCTACACCTTC.

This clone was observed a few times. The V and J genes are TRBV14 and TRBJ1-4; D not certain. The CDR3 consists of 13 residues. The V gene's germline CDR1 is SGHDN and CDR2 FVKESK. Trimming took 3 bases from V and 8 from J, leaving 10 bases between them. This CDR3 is CASSHVGREKLFF. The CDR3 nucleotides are TGTGCCAGCAGCCACGTCGGTCGGGAAAAACTGTTTTTT.

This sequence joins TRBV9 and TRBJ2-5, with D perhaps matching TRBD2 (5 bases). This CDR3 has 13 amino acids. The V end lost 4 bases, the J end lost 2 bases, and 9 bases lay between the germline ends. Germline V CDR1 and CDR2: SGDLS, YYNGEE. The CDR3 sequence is CASSYGIQETQYF. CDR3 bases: TGTGCCAGCAGCTACGGGATACAAGAGACCCAGTACTTC.

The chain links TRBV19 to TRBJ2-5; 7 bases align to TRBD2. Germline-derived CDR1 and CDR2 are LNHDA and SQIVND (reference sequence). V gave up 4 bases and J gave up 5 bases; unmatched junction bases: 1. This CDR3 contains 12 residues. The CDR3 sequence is CASSKAGETQYF. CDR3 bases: TGTGCCAGTAGTAAAGCGGGGGAGACCCAGTACTTC.

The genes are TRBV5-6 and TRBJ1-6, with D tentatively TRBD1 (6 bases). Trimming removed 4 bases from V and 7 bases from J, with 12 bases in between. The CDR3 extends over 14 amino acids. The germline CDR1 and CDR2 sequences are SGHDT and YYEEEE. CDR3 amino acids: CASSAGQKNSPLHF. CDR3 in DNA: TGTGCCAGCAGCGCAGGACAGAAGAATTCACCCCTCCACTTT.

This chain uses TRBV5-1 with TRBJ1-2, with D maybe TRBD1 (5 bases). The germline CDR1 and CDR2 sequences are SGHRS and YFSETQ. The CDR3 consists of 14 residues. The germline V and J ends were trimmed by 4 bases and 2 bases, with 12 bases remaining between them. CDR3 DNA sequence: TGCGCCAGCAGCATTGGGAGGGACAACTATGGCTACACCTTC. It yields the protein CASSIGRDNYGYTF.

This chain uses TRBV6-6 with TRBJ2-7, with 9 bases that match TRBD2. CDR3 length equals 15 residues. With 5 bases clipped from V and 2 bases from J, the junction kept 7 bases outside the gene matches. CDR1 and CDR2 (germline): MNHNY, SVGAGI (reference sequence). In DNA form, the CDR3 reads TGTGCCAGCAGTCCGGGCGGGGGGGTTACCTACGAGCAGTACTTC. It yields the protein CASSPGGGVTYEQYF.

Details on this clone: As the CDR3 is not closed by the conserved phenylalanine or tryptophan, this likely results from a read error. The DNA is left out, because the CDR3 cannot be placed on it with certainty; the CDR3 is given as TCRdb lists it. The CDR3 protein is CASKPQGATS. The chain uses TRBV6-5 and TRBJ1-2; the tabulated D call, TRBD1, remains unverified against the DNA. The length of the CDR3 is 10 amino acids, counting both ends. From germline, CDR1 is MNHEY and CDR2 SVGAGI.

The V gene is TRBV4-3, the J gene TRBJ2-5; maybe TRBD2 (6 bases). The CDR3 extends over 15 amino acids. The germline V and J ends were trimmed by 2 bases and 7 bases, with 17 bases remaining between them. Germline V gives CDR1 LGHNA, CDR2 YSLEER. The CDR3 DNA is TGCGCCAGCAGCCAAATTTGGGAGCGGGCCGGGACCCAGTACTTC. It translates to CASSQIWERAGTQYF.

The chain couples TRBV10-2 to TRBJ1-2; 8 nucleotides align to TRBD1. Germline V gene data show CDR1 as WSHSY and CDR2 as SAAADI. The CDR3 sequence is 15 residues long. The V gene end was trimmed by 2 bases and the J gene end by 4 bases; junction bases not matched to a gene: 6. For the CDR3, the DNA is TGCGCCAGCAGTGAGAGGACAGGGTTGAGCTATGGCTACACCTTC. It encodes CASSERTGLSYGYTF.

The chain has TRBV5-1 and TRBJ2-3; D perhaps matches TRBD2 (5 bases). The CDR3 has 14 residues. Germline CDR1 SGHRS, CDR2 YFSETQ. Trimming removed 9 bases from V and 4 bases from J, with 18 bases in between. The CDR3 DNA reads TGCGCCACCCGACACAACCTGAGGGCAGATACGCAGTATTTT. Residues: CATRHNLRADTQYF.

This CDR3 reads CASSDRTGRQPQHF. Written as DNA, the CDR3 is TGTGCCAGCAGCGACCGGACAGGGCGTCAGCCCCAGCATTTT. The chain has TRBV2 and TRBJ1-5; 8 bases match TRBD1. The germline V gene has CDR1 SNHLY and CDR2 FYNNEI. V shed 6 bases, J shed 6 bases, and the junction held 7 bases outside the gene matches. The CDR3 is made up of 14 amino acids.

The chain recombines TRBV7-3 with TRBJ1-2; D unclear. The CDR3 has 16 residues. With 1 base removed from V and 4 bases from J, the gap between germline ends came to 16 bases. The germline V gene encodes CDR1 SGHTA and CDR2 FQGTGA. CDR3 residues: CASSLRSPGSLYGYTF. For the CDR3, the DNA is TGTGCCAGCAGCTTAAGGTCCCCCGGGTCTCTCTATGGCTACACCTTC.

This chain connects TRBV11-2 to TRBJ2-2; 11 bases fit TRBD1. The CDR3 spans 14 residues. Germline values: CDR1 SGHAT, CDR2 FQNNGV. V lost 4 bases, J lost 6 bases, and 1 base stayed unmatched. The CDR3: CASSSGQGAGELFF. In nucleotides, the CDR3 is TGTGCCAGCAGCTCGGGACAGGGGGCCGGGGAGCTGTTTTTT.